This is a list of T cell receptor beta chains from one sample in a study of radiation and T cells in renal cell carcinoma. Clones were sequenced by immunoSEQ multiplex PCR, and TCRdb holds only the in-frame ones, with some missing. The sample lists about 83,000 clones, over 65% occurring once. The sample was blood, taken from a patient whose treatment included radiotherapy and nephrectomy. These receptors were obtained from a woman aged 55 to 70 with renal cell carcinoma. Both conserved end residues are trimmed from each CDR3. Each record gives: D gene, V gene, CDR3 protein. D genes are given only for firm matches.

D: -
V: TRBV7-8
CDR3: ASSLPRRLSPTGELF

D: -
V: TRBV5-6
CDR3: ASSPLYTGELF

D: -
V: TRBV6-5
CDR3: ASSYRGPSEKLF

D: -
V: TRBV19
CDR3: ASSAARDTEAF

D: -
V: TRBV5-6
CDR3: ASSPNTGEKLF

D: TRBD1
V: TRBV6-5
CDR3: ASSSSGTGVGSPLH

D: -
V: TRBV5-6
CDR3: ASSYIYGYT

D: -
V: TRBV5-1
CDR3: ASSFKGDEQF

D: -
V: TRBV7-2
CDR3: ASSLSGLSYEQY

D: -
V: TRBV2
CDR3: ASSEALRSPGELF

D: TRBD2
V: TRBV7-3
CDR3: ASSSLRAGDTGELF

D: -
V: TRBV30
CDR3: LGRVLGYT

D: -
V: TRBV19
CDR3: ASSIAHLGGRWQPQH

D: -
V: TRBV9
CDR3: ASSVVEGNTEAF

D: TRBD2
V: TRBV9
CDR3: ASSVAGGPYEQY

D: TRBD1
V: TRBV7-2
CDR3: ASSPQGFDTEAF

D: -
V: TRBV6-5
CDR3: ASRTLDSNQPQH

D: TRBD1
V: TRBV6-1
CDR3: ASMQGASYT

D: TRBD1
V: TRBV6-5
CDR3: ASSYTAGGQPQH

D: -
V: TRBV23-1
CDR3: ASSQSFSGEEYSNQPQH

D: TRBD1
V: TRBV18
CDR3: ASSPGQGAYEQY

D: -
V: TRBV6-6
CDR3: ASTLEEGNTIY

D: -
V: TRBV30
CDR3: AWSVGGGDGEKLF

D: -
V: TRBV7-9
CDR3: ASSRGAGSTDTQY

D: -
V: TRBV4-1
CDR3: ASSQDRNQPQH

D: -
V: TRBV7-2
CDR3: ASSETGLYGYT